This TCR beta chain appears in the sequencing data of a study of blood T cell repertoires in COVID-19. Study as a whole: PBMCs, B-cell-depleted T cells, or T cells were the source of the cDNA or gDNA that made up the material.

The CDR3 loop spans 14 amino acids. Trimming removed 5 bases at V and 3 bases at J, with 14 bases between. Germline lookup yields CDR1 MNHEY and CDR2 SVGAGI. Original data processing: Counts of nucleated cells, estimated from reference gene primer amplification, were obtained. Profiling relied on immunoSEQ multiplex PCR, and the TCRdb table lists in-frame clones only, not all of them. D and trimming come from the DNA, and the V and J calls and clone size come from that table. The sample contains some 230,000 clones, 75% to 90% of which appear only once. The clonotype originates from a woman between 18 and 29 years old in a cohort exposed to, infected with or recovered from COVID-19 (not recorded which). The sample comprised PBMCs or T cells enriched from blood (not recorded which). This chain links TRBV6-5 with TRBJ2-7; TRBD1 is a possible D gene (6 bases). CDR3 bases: TGTGCCAGCAGTATGGGTTCACAGGGCTACGAGCAGTACTTC. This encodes CASSMGSQGYEQYF.